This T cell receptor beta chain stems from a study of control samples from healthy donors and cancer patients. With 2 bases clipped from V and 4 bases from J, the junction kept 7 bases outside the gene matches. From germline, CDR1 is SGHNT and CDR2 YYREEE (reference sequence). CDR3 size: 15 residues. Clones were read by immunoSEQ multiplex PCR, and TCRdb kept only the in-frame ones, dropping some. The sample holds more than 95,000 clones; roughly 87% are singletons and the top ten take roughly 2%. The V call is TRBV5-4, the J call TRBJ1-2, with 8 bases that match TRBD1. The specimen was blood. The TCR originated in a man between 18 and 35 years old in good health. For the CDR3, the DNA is TGTGCCAGCAGCTTTCCGGACAGGGCGATCTATGGCTACACCTTC. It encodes CASSFPDRAIYGYTF.